This record covers a single TCR beta chain. Between the trimmed V and J ends, which lost 4 bases and 0 bases, there was a span of 12 bases. CDR3 size: 15 residues. In germline, CDR1 is SGHVS, CDR2 FQNEAQ. The data originate from a study of shared clonotypes between healthy human individuals. As defined, naive CD8 cells were CD45RO-negative and positively selected for CCR7, with terminally differentiated effector memory CD45RA+ cells excluded. Generated by immunoSEQ multiplex PCR, the TCRdb table keeps only in-frame clones and is missing some. The sample includes under 600,000 clones, more than 95% of them seen just once.

The chain uses TRBV7-8 and TRBJ1-1; D is unresolved. The TCR sequence derives from a young man in good health. The sequenced material came from naive CD8+ T cells sorted from blood. The CDR3 DNA follows: TGTGCCAGCAGCTCACCTCCGGGCTTGAACACTGAAGCTTTCTTT. Protein sequence: CASSSPPGLNTEAFF. Combining the CDR3 with reference TRBV7-8 and TRBJ1-1 gives the whole variable domain GAGVSQSPRYKVAKRGQDVALRCDPISGHVSLFWYQQALGQGPEFLTYFQNEAQLDKSGLPSDRFFAERPEGSVSTLKIQRTQQEDSAVYLCASSSPPGLNTEAFFGQGTRLTVV.